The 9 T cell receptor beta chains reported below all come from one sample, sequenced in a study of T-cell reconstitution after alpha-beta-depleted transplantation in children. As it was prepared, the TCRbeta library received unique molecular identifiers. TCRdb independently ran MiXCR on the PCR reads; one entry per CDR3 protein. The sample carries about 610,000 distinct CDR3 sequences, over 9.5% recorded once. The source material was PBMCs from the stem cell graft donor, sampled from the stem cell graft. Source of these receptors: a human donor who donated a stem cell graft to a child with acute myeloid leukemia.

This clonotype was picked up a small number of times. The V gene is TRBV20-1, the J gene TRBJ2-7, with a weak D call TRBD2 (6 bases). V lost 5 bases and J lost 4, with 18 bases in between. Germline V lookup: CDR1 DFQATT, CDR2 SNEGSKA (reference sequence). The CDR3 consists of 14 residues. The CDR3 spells CSAPWLGRDYEQYF. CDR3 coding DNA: TGCAGTGCTCCCTGGTTGGGGCGGGATTACGAGCAGTACTTC.

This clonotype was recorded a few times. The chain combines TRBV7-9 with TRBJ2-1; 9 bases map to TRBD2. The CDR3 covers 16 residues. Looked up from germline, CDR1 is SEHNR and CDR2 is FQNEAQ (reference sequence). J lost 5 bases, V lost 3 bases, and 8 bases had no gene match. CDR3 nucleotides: TGTGCCAGCAGCTTTCATAGCGGGAGCGGGCACAATGAGCAGTTCTTC. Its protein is CASSFHSGSGHNEQFF.

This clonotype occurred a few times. The CDR3 spells CSVDSGIESYF. The CDR3 DNA reads as TGCAGCGTGGATAGTGGTATAGAGTCGTACTTC. The chain couples TRBV29-1 to TRBJ2-5; no clear D gene. Between the trimmed V and J ends, which lost 6 bases and 13 bases, there was a span of 18 bases. This CDR3 has 11 residues. Germline assignment: CDR1 SQVTM and CDR2 ANQGSEA.

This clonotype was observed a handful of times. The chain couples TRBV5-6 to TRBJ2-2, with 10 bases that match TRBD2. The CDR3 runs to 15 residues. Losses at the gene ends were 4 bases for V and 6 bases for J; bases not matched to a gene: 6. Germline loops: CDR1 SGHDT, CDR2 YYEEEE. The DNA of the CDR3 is TGTGCCAGCAGCGGGGGACTAGCGTACTCCGGGGAGCTGTTTTTT. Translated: CASSGGLAYSGELFF.

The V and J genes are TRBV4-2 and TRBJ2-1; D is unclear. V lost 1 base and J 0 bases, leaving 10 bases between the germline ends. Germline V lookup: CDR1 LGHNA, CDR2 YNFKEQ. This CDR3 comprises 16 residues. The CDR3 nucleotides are TGTGCCAGCAGCCAAGTCGCGGTCAGCTCCTACAATGAGCAGTTCTTC. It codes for CASSQVAVSSYNEQFF.

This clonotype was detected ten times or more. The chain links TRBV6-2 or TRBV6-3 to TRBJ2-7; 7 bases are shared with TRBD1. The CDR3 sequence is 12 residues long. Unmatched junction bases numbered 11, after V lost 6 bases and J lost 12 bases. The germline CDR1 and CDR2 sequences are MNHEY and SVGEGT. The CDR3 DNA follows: TGTGCCAGCAGACCCCGAAGGGGGCCGGGGTACTTC. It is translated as CASRPRRGPGYF.

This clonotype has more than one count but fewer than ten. The CDR3 is CASTPAAGKSSYEQYF. CDR3 DNA: TGCGCCAGCACCCCGGCGGCAGGGAAAAGCTCCTACGAGCAGTACTTC. The chain uses TRBV5-1 and TRBJ2-7; perhaps TRBD1 as D (5 bases). CDR1 is SGHRS, CDR2 YFSETQ, per germline. V lost 6 bases and J 0 bases, leaving 19 bases between the germline ends. This CDR3 spans 16 amino acids.

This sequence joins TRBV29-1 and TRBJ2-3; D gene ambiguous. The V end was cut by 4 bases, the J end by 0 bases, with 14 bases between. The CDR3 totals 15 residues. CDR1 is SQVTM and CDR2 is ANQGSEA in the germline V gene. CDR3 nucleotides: TGCAGCGTTGTTGGGTCGGCCTCTAGCACAGATACGCAGTATTTT. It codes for CSVVGSASSTDTQYF.

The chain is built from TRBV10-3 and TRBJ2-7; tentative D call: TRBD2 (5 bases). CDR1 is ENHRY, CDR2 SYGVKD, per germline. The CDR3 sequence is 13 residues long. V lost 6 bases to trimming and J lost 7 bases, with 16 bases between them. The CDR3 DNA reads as TGTGCCATCAGCCGGGATAAGGATATAGAGCAGTACTTC. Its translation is CAISRDKDIEQYF.